This TCR beta chain was identified in a study of cytomegalovirus exposure and HLA in healthy donors. Broader study findings: Cytomegalovirus-associated TCR beta chains were listed, numbering 150 to 200.

The PCR made use of 60 Vbeta and 13 Jbeta primers. Sequencing was performed with immunoSEQ multiplex PCR; in TCRdb, only in-frame clones are kept and a portion is missing. Here the sample spans 100,000 to 150,000 clones, just under 80% being singletons. Samples came from healthy bone marrow donors. These donors counted as nominally healthy when sampled, but unrecorded immune exposures were likely. The CDR3 sequence is 17 residues long. J lost 1 base, V lost 4 bases, and 11 bases had no gene match. CDR1 and CDR2 from the germline V gene are SGHRS and YFSETQ. With regard to this clone: No antigen is known for it.

Sequencing input: PBMCs. V and J are TRBV5-1 and TRBJ2-4; 7 positions agree with TRBD2. The receptor was isolated from a male donor in good health and CMV-seronegative. DNA for the CDR3: TGCGCCAGCAGCCAACAACCGGGGGGAGCGGCCAAAAACATTCAGTACTTC. It specifies CASSQQPGGAAKNIQYF.